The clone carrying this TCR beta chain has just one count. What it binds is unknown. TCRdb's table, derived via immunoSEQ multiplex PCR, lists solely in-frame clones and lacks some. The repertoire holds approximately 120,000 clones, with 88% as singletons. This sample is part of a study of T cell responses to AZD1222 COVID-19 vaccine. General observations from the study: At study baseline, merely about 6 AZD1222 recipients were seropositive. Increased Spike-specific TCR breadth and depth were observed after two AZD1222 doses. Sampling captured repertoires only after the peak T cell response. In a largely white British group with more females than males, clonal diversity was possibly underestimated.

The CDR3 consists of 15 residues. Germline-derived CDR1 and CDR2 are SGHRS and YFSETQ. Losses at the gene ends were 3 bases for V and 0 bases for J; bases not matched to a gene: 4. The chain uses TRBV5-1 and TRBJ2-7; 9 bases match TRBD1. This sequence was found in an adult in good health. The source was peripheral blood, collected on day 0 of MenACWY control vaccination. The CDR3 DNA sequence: TGCGCCAGCAGCTCGACAGGGGGGAGCTCCTACGAGCAGTACTTC. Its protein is CASSSTGGSSYEQYF.